This T cell receptor (beta chain) comes out of a study of blood T cell repertoires in COVID-19. Per the original data handling: Using reference gene primer amplification, nucleated cell counts were estimated. The method was immunoSEQ multiplex PCR; TCRdb's version includes in-frame clones alone and lacks a portion of them. The V and J calls and clone size were taken over from that table, and D and trimming were inferred from the DNA. This table has more than 100,000 clones, about 89% appearing once. The clonotype originates from a woman in her sixties with acute or convalescent COVID-19. The specimen sequenced was peripheral blood.

This chain's CDR3 is CASSNGRGTGELFF. CDR3 in DNA: TGTGCCAGTAGTAACGGACGGGGCACCGGGGAGCTGTTTTTT. This chain uses TRBV19 with TRBJ2-2; D is perhaps TRBD2 (5 bases). V shed 4 bases and J shed 4 bases, with 10 bases lying between them. CDR1 is LNHDA, CDR2 SQIVND, per germline (reference sequence). This CDR3 has 14 residues. The whole variable domain, remainder taken from reference TRBV19 and TRBJ2-2, is DGGITQSPKYLFRKEGQNVTLSCEQNLNHDAMYWYRQDPGQGLRLIYYSQIVNDFQKGDIAEGYSVSREKKESFPLTVTSAQKNPTAFYLCASSNGRGTGELFFGEGSRLTVL.